This T cell receptor (beta chain) originates from a study of T cell responses to AZD1222 COVID-19 vaccine. Findings and limits, study-wide: Regions left unmutated in variants are reportedly the target of nearly half of spike-specific TCRs. Increases in Spike-specific TCR breadth and depth were seen after two AZD1222 doses. Donor demographics were predominantly white British with a female majority; clonal diversity may be underestimated. Baseline serostatus was positive in only a handful of AZD1222 recipients.

Germline trimming cut 7 bases from V and 3 bases from J; bases unmatched to any gene: 0. Germline V lookup: CDR1 SGHRS, CDR2 YFSETQ. This CDR3 comprises 12 residues. The count of this clone is one. Its cognate antigen is unknown. Clones were sequenced by immunoSEQ multiplex PCR, and TCRdb holds only the in-frame ones, with some missing. Counted here are 190,000 or so clones, approximately 93% occurring once; the ten biggest clones make up more than 0.8%. The sequenced sample was peripheral blood, obtained 28 days after the second AZD1222 dose. This chain uses TRBV5-1 with TRBJ2-1; TRBD2 matches at 8 bases. The receptor was isolated from an adult who received the AZD1222 COVID-19 vaccine. In nucleotides, the CDR3 is TGCGCCAGCGGGACTAGCTACAATGAGCAGTTCTTC. It translates to CASGTSYNEQFF.